Included here is one T cell receptor (beta chain) sequence, with context. The target antigen is unknown. The same CDR3 also results from other DNA sequences found in this sample. This sample is drawn from a study of shared clonotypes between healthy human individuals. Findings and limits, study-wide: Researchers sampled only blood; tissue repertoires likely differ.

V lost 8 bases and J 2 bases, leaving 15 bases between the germline ends. Germline V gives CDR1 SGHTA, CDR2 FQGNSA. This CDR3 contains 15 residues. A deep-level run was used for the assay. The genomic DNA of each subset was split evenly across several immunoSEQ plates. In replicate PCRs of unsorted PBMC, 250 to 350 ng DNA, around 30,000 T cell genomes, was used. Sequencing was performed with immunoSEQ multiplex PCR; in TCRdb, only in-frame clones are kept and a portion is missing. The data show 550,000 to 600,000 clones, roughly 72% seen once. The chain uses TRBV7-2 and TRBJ2-2, with D perhaps matching TRBD1 (6 bases). The sequencing input was PBMCs. This TCR was sampled from a woman aged 40 to 50 in good health. Some clones in this sample may be carry-over from other donors' samples. The CDR3 DNA reads as TGTGCCAGCGGGGATCAGACAGGTAACACCGGGGAGCTGTTTTTT. Protein sequence: CASGDQTGNTGELFF.